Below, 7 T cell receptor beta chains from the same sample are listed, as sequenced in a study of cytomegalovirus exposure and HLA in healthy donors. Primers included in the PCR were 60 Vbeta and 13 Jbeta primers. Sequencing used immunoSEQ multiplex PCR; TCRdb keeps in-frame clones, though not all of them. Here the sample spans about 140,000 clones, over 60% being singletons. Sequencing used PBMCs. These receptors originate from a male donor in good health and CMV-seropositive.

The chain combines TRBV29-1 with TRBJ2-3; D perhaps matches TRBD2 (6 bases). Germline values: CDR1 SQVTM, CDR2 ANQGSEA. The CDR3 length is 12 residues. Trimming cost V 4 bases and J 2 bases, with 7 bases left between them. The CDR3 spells CSVGLDTDTQYF. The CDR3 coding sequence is TGCAGCGTTGGACTAGACACAGATACGCAGTATTTT.

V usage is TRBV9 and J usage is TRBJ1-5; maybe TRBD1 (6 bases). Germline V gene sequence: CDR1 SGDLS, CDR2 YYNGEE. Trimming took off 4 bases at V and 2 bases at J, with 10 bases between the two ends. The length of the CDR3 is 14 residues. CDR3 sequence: CASSQGQGNQPQHF. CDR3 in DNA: TGTGCCAGCAGCCAGGGGCAGGGCAATCAGCCCCAGCATTTT.

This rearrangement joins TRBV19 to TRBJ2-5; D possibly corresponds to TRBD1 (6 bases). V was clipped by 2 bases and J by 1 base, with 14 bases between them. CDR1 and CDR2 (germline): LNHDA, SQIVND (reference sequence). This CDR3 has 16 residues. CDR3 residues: CASSIFPGEGQETQYF. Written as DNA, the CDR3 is TGTGCCAGTAGTATATTCCCAGGGGAAGGCCAAGAGACCCAGTACTTC.

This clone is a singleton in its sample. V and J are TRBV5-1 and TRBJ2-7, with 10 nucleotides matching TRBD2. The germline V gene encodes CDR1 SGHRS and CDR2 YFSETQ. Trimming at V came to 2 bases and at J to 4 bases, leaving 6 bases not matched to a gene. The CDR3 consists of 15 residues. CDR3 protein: CASSLDLAGVYEQYF. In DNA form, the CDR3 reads TGCGCCAGCAGCTTAGATCTAGCGGGAGTATACGAGCAGTACTTC. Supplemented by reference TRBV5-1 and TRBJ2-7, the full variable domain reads KAGVTQTPRYLIKTRGQQVTLSCSPISGHRSVSWYQQTPGQGLQFLFEYFSETQRNKGNFPGRFSGRQFSNSRSEMNVSTLELGDSALYLCASSLDLAGVYEQYFGPGTRLTVT.

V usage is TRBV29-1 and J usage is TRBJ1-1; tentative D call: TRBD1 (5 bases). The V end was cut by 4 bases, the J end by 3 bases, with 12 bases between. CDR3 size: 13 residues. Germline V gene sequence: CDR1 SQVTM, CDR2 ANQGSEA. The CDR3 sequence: CSVGDSSHTEAFF. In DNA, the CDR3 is TGCAGCGTTGGCGACAGCTCGCACACTGAAGCTTTCTTT.

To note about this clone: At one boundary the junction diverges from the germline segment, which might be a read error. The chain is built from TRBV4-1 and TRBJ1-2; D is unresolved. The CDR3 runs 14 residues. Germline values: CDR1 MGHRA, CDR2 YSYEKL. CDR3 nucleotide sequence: TGCGCCAGCAGCCAAGATATCCGCGCGGATGGCTACCCCTTC. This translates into CASSQDIRADGYPF.

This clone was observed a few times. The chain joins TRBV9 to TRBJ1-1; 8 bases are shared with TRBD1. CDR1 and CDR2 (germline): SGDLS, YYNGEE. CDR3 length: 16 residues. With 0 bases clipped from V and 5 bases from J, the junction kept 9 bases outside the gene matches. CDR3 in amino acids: CASSVVTGGVGTEAFF. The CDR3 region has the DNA TGTGCCAGCAGCGTAGTTACAGGGGGGGTTGGGACTGAAGCTTTCTTT.